This record concerns one TCR beta chain sequence. Its antigen is not known. This CDR3 has 16 residues. V was shortened by 2 bases and J by 3 bases, with 14 bases between the two germline ends. Germline values: CDR1 KGHSH, CDR2 LQKENI. The sample comes from a study of cytotoxic CD8 clonotypes in ibrutinib-treated CLL. Overall study context: It was after a median around twelve months of treatment, range 6 to 36, that response samples were taken. Samples averaged approximately 260,000 productive templates and some 91,000 productive rearrangements.

Study outcomes and limitations: T-cell clonality at baseline went above that of age-matched healthy donors and rose and fell with circulating CD8+ T-cell counts.

The sequencing depth, 1 in 200,000 to 1 in 1 million T cells, was the target. Profiled with immunoSEQ multiplex PCR; TCRdb holds only in-frame clones, not every one. The table lists 300,000 to 350,000 clones, almost 80% of them singletons. This specimen was PBMCs, taken before ibrutinib treatment. The receptor comes from a human donor with chronic lymphocytic leukemia. V gene TRBV18 combines with J gene TRBJ1-5, with D possibly TRBD1 on 6 matching bases. The CDR3 protein is CASSPIVQGNNQPQHF. CDR3 sequence (DNA): TGTGCCAGCTCACCAATTGTACAGGGAAACAATCAGCCCCAGCATTTT.